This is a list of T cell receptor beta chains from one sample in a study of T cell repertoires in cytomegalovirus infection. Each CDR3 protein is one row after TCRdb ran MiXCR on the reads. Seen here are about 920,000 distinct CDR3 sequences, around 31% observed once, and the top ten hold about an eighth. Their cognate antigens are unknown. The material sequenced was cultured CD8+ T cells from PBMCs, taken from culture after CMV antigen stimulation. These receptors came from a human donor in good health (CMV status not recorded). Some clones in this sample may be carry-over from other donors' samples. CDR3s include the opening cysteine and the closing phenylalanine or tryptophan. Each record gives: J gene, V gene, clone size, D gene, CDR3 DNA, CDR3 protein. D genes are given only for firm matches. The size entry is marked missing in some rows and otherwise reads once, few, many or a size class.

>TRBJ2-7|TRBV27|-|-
TGTGCCAGCAGGATCGGGGGCGGAACGCTTTACGAGCAGTACTTC
CASRIGGGTLYEQYF
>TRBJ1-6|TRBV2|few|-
TGTGCCAGCAGTAACAGGGACTATAATTCACCCCTCCACTTT
CASSNRDYNSPLHF
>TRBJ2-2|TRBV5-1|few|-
TGCGCCAGCGCCCTCGAGGAGGGCCGGGGCACCGGGGAGCTGTTTTTT
CASALEEGRGTGELFF
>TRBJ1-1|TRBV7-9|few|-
TGTGCCAGCAGCCCCGGCGGAGTATCCGTAGAGGGGGAGGACACTGAAGCTTTCTTT
CASSPGGVSVEGEDTEAFF
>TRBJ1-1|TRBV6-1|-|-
TGTGCCAGCAGTGAAATGGGGGGCGAGACTGAAGCTTTCTTT
CASSEMGGETEAFF
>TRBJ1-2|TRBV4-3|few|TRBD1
TGCGCCAGCAGCCACGAAATAGGAGGGACAGCCCCTAACTATGGCTACACCTTC
CASSHEIGGTAPNYGYTF
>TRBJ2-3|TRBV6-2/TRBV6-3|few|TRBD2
TGTGCCAGCAGCCCAAGACTAGCGGCCCCAAGAGATACGCAGTATTTT
CASSPRLAAPRDTQYF
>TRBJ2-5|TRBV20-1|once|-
TGCAGTGCTAGAGATAGCCCGGGCGAGGAGACCCAGTACTTC
CSARDSPGEETQYF
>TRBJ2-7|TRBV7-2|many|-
TGTGCCAGCAGCCGGCGGGGTCATCCCTACGAGCAGTACTTC
CASSRRGHPYEQYF
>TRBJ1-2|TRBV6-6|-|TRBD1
TGTGCCAGCTCCGAATCGACAGGGCGAGGCTACACCTTC
CASSESTGRGYTF
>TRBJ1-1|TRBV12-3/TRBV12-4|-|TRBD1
TGTGCCAGCAGACAGACAGGGGAGGGGAACACTGAAGCTTTCTTT
CASRQTGEGNTEAFF
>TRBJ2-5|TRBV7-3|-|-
TGTGCCAGCAGCCCACTAGACAGGGAGGGGAGCGGGACCCAGTACTTC
CASSPLDREGSGTQYF
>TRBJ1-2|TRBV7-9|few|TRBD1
TGTGCCAGCAGCCCCCCTACAGGGGCGGGGGGCTACACCTTC
CASSPPTGAGGYTF
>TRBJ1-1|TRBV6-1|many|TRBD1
TGTGCCAGCAGTGCAATTACAGGGGCCCCTCTCACTGAAGCTTTCTTT
CASSAITGAPLTEAFF
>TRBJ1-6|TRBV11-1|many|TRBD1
TGTGCCAGCAGCCCGGACAGGGGTCGGAATTCACCCCTCCACTTT
CASSPDRGRNSPLHF
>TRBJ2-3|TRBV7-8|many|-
TGTGCCAGCAGCTTAGCTTGGGAGGACACAGATACGCAGTATTTT
CASSLAWEDTDTQYF
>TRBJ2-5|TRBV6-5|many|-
TGTGCCAGCAGTTACTCGGGACAAGGGGAGACCCAGTACTTC
CASSYSGQGETQYF
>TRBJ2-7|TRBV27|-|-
TGTGCCAGCAGTTTAGATACAGGGGAGGGGTACGAGCAGTACTTC
CASSLDTGEGYEQYF
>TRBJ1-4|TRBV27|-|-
TGTGCCAGCAGTTTTTCCTGGGACATGTATAATGAAAAACTGTTTTTT
CASSFSWDMYNEKLFF
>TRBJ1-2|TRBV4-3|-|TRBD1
TGCGCCAGCAGCCAACTAGGGGGACAGGGTAACTATGGCTACACCTTC
CASSQLGGQGNYGYTF
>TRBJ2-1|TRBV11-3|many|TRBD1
TGTGCCAGCAGCTTAAGAGGGGGCGAGCAGTTCTTC
CASSLRGGEQFF
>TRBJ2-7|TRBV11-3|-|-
TGTGCCAGCAGCACCCCCTGGACGGGGGGCGTCTACGAGCAGTACTTC
CASSTPWTGGVYEQYF
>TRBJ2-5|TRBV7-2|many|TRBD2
TGTGCCAGCAGGAGGAGCGTTCTAGCGGGGGGGGAGACCCAGTACTTC
CASRRSVLAGGETQYF
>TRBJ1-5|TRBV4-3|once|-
TGCGCCAGCAGCCAAGATTCCCCTGCCGGACGGAAAAATCAGCCCCAGCATTTT
CASSQDSPAGRKNQPQHF
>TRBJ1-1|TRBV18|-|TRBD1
TGTGCCAGCTCACCGACAGGGGCCCTCACTGAAGCTTTCTTT
CASSPTGALTEAFF